Included here is one TCR beta chain sequence, with context. This sample is drawn from a study of blood T cell repertoires in COVID-19. Germline CDR1 is SGHRS and CDR2 is YFSETQ. The CDR3 is 15 residues long. Trimming removed 1 base from V and 5 bases from J, with 15 bases in between. This table comes from immunoSEQ multiplex PCR, and its TCRdb copy is limited to in-frame clones, with some not included. The sample has 110,000 to 150,000 clones; 84% are singletons. Sequencing was performed on peripheral blood. The TCR comes from a human donor in a cohort sampled during active COVID-19. This sequence joins TRBV5-1 and TRBJ2-5; perhaps TRBD1 as D (5 bases). The chain's CDR3 is CASSLLPGARETQYF. As DNA, the CDR3 is TGCGCCAGCAGCTTGCTGCCTGGGGCAAGGGAGACCCAGTACTTC.